These 15 T cell receptor beta chains came from one sample sequenced in a study of control samples from healthy donors and cancer patients (dated by TCRdb to between 2020 and 2021). The library was obtained by the immunoSEQ multiplex PCR assay. Imported from immuneACCESS, the table was reduced by TCRdb to in-frame sequences with V and J called. These copies leave out some clones; in studies compared against another copy, an unresolved V gene accounts for under half, and the cause of the remainder is not known. This sample has 71,000 or so clones in its table, and 85% to 90% of those were observed once. In total, the top ten clones hold about a fifth of the sample. The specimen was PBMCs. These receptors came from a man between 60 and 75 years old with lung cancer.

The chain employs TRBV14 and TRBJ2-7, with D unresolved. The CDR3 runs 14 residues. Trimming removed 1 base from V and 5 bases from J, with 12 bases in between. Germline CDR1 reads SGHDN; CDR2 reads FVKESK. CDR3 nucleotides: TGTGCCAGCAGCCAAGGTTATTCGGTACACGAGCAGTACTTC. Its protein is CASSQGYSVHEQYF.

This clone was recorded only once. The chain links TRBV18 to TRBJ1-1; 8 nucleotides agree with TRBD1. This CDR3 contains 16 residues. Per the germline V gene, CDR1 is KGHSH and CDR2 is LQKENI. Losses at the gene ends were 2 bases for V and 3 bases for J; bases not matched to a gene: 8. Written as DNA, the CDR3 is TGTGCCAGCTCACCAAGGACAGGGAGGGGTGACACTGAAGCTTTCTTT. It specifies CASSPRTGRGDTEAFF.

This sequence joins TRBV25-1 and TRBJ2-2, with 9 bases aligning to TRBD1. The CDR3 extends over 16 amino acids. The germline gives CDR1 MGHDK, CDR2 SYGVNS. With V trimmed by 6 bases and J by 6 bases, 11 bases remained unmatched. CDR3 DNA sequence: TGTGCCAGCAGCTTTCTCGACAGGGGGATCCCCGGGGAGCTGTTTTTT. This gives the protein CASSFLDRGIPGELFF.

The rearrangement uses TRBV5-1 and TRBJ1-5, with 8 positions matching TRBD1. V shed 0 bases and J 0 bases; nucleotides not matched to a gene: 8. Germline values: CDR1 SGHRS, CDR2 YFSETQ. CDR3 length equals 18 residues. Here the CDR3 DNA reads TGCGCCAGCAGCTTGGAGGCAGGGGGCGCGTTTAGCAATCAGCCCCAGCATTTT. Translation: CASSLEAGGAFSNQPQHF.

CDR3 DNA: TGTGCCAGCACGTCCGGGGCTAGCACTGAAGCTTTCTTT. This translates into CASTSGASTEAFF. The chain is built from TRBV7-2 and TRBJ1-1; D is perhaps TRBD1 (5 bases). V lost 7 bases and J 4 bases, leaving 13 bases between the germline ends. The CDR3 runs 13 residues. Germline V gene data show CDR1 as SGHTA and CDR2 as FQGNSA. The whole variable domain, filled in from reference TRBV7-2 and TRBJ1-1, reads GAGVSQSPSNKVTEKGKDVELRCDPISGHTALYWYRQSLGQGLEFLIYFQGNSAPDKSGLPSDRFSAERTGGSVSTLTIQRTQQEDSAVYLCASTSGASTEAFFGQGTRLTVV.

V usage is TRBV7-9 and J usage is TRBJ2-2; maybe TRBD2 (5 bases). The germline V gene encodes CDR1 SEHNR and CDR2 FQNEAQ (reference sequence). The CDR3 totals 13 residues. V was cut by 5 bases and J by 4 bases, with 8 bases left in between. CDR3 nucleotides: TGTGCCAGCAGCGCCACTAGCACCGGGGAGCTGTTTTTT. Protein product: CASSATSTGELFF.

This chain joins TRBV6-5 and TRBJ2-7; 10 nucleotides match TRBD2. J lost 5 bases, V lost 4 bases, and 11 bases had no gene match. The germline V gene has CDR1 MNHEY and CDR2 SVGAGI. The CDR3 is made up of 16 amino acids. The CDR3 sequence: CASSSQGSGGSHEQYF. The CDR3 DNA reads as TGTGCCAGCAGTTCCCAGGGTAGCGGGGGGTCACACGAGCAGTACTTC.

This rearrangement joins TRBV18 to TRBJ1-1, with TRBD1 matching 8 bases. The CDR3 contains 12 residues. The junction had 1 base not matched to a gene; V was cut back by 3 bases and J by 7 bases. Germline CDR1 KGHSH, CDR2 LQKENI. The CDR3 region is CASSPDRDEAFF. The DNA for the CDR3 is TGTGCCAGCTCACCGGACAGGGATGAAGCTTTCTTT. The full variable domain, with the rest looked up from reference TRBV18 and TRBJ1-1, is NAGVMQNPRHLVRRRGQEARLRCSPMKGHSHVYWYRQLPEEGLKFMVYLQKENIIDESGMPKERFSAEFPKEGPSILRIQQVVRGDSAAYFCASSPDRDEAFFGQGTRLTVV.

The rearrangement uses TRBV5-1 and TRBJ2-5, with D unclear. In germline, CDR1 is SGHRS, CDR2 YFSETQ. With 5 bases removed from V and 3 bases from J, the gap between germline ends came to 11 bases. The CDR3 spans 13 residues. The DNA of the CDR3 is TGCGCCAGCAGGTCGAGCGACGAAGAGACCCAGTACTTC. Protein: CASRSSDEETQYF.

This chain uses TRBV29-1 with TRBJ1-4, with D unresolved. The germline gives CDR1 SQVTM, CDR2 ANQGSEA. V lost 3 bases to trimming and J lost 3 bases, with 11 bases between them. There are 14 residues in the CDR3. CDR3 sequence: CSVDRLGANEKLFF. CDR3 DNA sequence: TGCAGCGTTGACCGCCTAGGTGCTAATGAAAAACTGTTTTTT.

This clone was seen more than once but under ten times. The gene calls are TRBV30 and TRBJ1-2; TRBD1 matches 8 bases. The CDR3 length is 18 residues. The V gene's germline CDR1 is GTSNPN and CDR2 SVGIG (reference sequence). Germline trimming cut 0 bases from V and 5 bases from J; bases unmatched to any gene: 17. CDR3 protein: CAWSVTNIIPQGAYGYTF. The CDR3 nucleotides read TGTGCCTGGAGTGTAACTAATATTATCCCTCAGGGGGCGTATGGCTACACCTTC.

The chain links TRBV9 to TRBJ2-5; 12 bases match TRBD2. V trimming: 3 bases; J trimming: 4 bases; junction bases outside the gene matches: 10. CDR3 length: 17 residues. Germline values: CDR1 SGDLS, CDR2 YYNGEE. This CDR3 is CASSATSGGLFGETQYF. DNA of the CDR3: TGTGCCAGCAGCGCGACTAGCGGGGGCCTCTTCGGAGAGACCCAGTACTTC.

The V gene is TRBV19, the J gene TRBJ1-4; possible D gene TRBD1, 5 bases. V shed 5 bases and J shed 6 bases, with 13 bases lying between them. The germline gives CDR1 LNHDA, CDR2 SQIVND (reference sequence). This CDR3 is built from 14 residues. CDR3 sequence (DNA): TGTGCCAGTAGTGGGGGACTAGCGGATGAAAAACTGTTTTTT. Its protein is CASSGGLADEKLFF.

The chain couples TRBV5-4 to TRBJ1-2; 10 positions agree with TRBD1. After removal of 4 bases from V and 4 bases from J, the junction contained 7 bases not matched to a gene. Per germline, CDR1 SGHNT and CDR2 YYREEE (reference sequence). The CDR3 extends over 15 amino acids. In nucleotides, the CDR3 is TGTGCCAGCAGCAGACCGGGACAGGGGATCTATGGCTACACCTTC. Translated: CASSRPGQGIYGYTF. The full variable domain, its missing parts supplied by reference TRBV5-4 and TRBJ1-2, is ETGVTQSPTHLIKTRGQQVTLRCSSQSGHNTVSWYQQALGQGPQFIFQYYREEENGRGNFPPRFSGLQFPNYSSELNVNALELDDSALYLCASSRPGQGIYGYTFGSGTRLTVV.

The chain combines TRBV19 with TRBJ1-4; D unresolved. CDR1 is LNHDA and CDR2 is SQIVND in the germline V gene (reference sequence). Deletions cut 5 bases from V and 2 bases from J, with 3 bases between. The CDR3 has 12 residues. The CDR3 loop is CASSHTNEKLFF. The DNA for the CDR3 is TGTGCCAGTAGTCACACTAATGAAAAACTGTTTTTT.